Each of the 21 T cell receptor beta chains below was sequenced from the same sample in a study of tumor-infiltrating lymphocytes in glioblastoma multiforme (dated by TCRdb to the late 2010s). TCRdb names Illumina HiSeq 2500 as the instrument used. TCRB libraries were built from RNA via three nested multiplex PCR rounds using a modified ARM-PCR protocol with multiple V-beta primers and a C-beta primer. TCRdb itself trimmed the public reads at Q25 with fastp, ran MiXCR and retained productive beta chains. Here each entry gathers all rows of one CDR3 protein and keeps the most common genes and DNA. The sample data list about 32,000 distinct CDR3 sequences, and 50% to 75% of these were observed just once. The top ten clonotypes cover around 34% of the sample. Sequencing input: brain tumor tissue. The receptor source for this set is a male donor with glioblastoma.

To note about this clonotype: Because it lacks the conserved phenylalanine or tryptophan at the end, this CDR3 is likely a read error. The limits of the CDR3 on the DNA are not certain, so only TCRdb's listed CDR3 is given. The chain joins TRBV4-1 to TRBJ2-3. The CDR3 contains 15 residues when both ends are counted. In germline, CDR1 is MGHRA, CDR2 YSYEKL. The CDR3 region is CASSQDKRSTDTHYL.

For this clonotype: The conserved final phenylalanine or tryptophan is absent from the CDR3, which likely points to a read error. This chain connects TRBV6-1 to TRBJ2-1; D is perhaps TRBD1 or TRBD2 (6 bases each). The CDR3 contains 16 residues. Germline loops: CDR1 MNHNS, CDR2 SASEGT. CDR3 nucleotide sequence: TGTGCCAGCAGTGAACTGGACGGGGGCCCTTACAATGAACAGTTCTTA. This codes for CASSELDGGPYNEQFL.

This clonotype was recorded a few times. An end of the junction differs from the germline gene, which may be a read error. The V gene is TRBV20-1, the J gene TRBJ2-3; 7 bases fit TRBD2. Per germline, CDR1 DFQATT and CDR2 SNEGSKA (reference sequence). The CDR3 length is 18 residues. CDR3 coding DNA: TGCAATGCTGGAGGGCCGGATTGGGGCGGGAGCAACACAGATACGCAGTATTTT. Amino acid sequence: CNAGGPDWGGSNTDTQYF.

A remark on this clonotype: Sequence at one end of the junction differs from germline and may be a read error. The rearrangement links TRBV11-2 to TRBJ2-1; 8 positions agree with TRBD1. This CDR3 is 16 amino acids long. Germline V gene lookup returns CDR1 SGHAT and CDR2 FQNNGV. This CDR3 is CAGSFSGTGAYNEQFF. Written as DNA, the CDR3 is TGCGCTGGCAGCTTCTCCGGGACAGGCGCCTACAATGAGCAGTTCTTC. The whole variable domain, remainder taken from reference TRBV11-2 and TRBJ2-1, is EAGVAQSPRYKIIEKRQSVAFWCNPISGHATLYWYQQILGQGPKLLIQFQNNGVVDDSQLPKDRFSAERLKGVDSTLKIQPAKLEDSAVYLCAGSFSGTGAYNEQFFGPGTRLTVL.

Within the sample, this clonotype is medium-sized. J is TRBJ1-4 and V is TRBV20-1; D unresolved. This CDR3 spans 10 amino acids. The V end lost 6 bases, the J end lost 12 bases, and 11 bases lay between the germline ends. From germline, CDR1 is DFQATT and CDR2 SNEGSKA (reference sequence). DNA of the CDR3: TGCAGTGCCGGGGTAGGGCAACTGTTTTTT. Amino acid sequence: CSAGVGQLFF.

The J gene is TRBJ2-3, the V gene TRBV29-1, with a weak D call TRBD2 (6 bases). The CDR3 is made up of 13 amino acids. The V and J ends lost 8 bases and 4 bases respectively, with 16 bases between them. The V gene's germline CDR1 is SQVTM and CDR2 ANQGSEA. The CDR3 region is CSMHRDFADTQYF. In DNA, the CDR3 is TGCAGCATGCACCGGGACTTCGCAGATACGCAGTATTTT.

In regard to this clonotype: The junction shows a germline mismatch at one end, possibly a read error. This chain joins TRBV5-5 and TRBJ2-2; tentatively, D is TRBD2 (5 bases). The CDR3 is 16 residues long. CDR1 is SGHKS, CDR2 YYEKEE, per germline (reference sequence). CDR3 in DNA: TGTGCCAGCAGCTTGGAGCCAGCGGCGAGCGCCGGGGAGCTGCTTTTT. Translation: CASSLEPAASAGELLF. Using reference TRBV5-5 and TRBJ2-2 for the parts outside the CDR3, the full variable domain is DAGVTQSPTHLIKTRGQQVTLRCSPISGHKSVSWYQQVLGQGPQFIFQYYEKEERGRGNFPDRFSARQFPNYSSELNVNALLLGDSALYLCASSLEPAASAGELLFGEGSRLTVL.

The chain is built from TRBV6-5 and TRBJ1-5, with 8 bases identical to TRBD1. CDR3 length: 14 residues. V gave up 6 bases and J gave up 7 bases; unmatched junction bases: 8. The germline gives CDR1 MNHEY, CDR2 SVGAGI. As DNA, the CDR3 is TGTGCCAGCAGGCGAGACAGGGGCGGACAGCCCCAGCATTTT. This translates into CASRRDRGGQPQHF.

By proportion, this clonotype is medium-sized. The chain is built from TRBV6-1 and TRBJ2-3; D unresolved. The CDR3 consists of 13 residues. Trimming pared 2 bases from V and 7 bases from J, leaving 10 bases between. Germline V gene data show CDR1 as MNHNS and CDR2 as SASEGT. The CDR3 spells CASSEYRLHTQYF. The CDR3 coding sequence is TGTGCCAGCAGTGAATACCGCCTCCATACGCAGTATTTT.

On this clonotype itself: A read error may account for a junction end that differs from germline. The rearrangement joins TRBV20-1 to TRBJ2-3; 8 nucleotides match TRBD2. Germline CDR1 and CDR2: DFQATT and SNEGSKA (reference sequence). This CDR3 comprises 15 residues. Here the CDR3 DNA reads TGCAGTACTAGAGATCAGCGGGGGTGGGCAGATACGCAGTATTTT. Protein product: CSTRDQRGWADTQYF.

On this clonotype: One end of the junction fails to match germline, which may point to a read error. V gene TRBV20-1 combines with J gene TRBJ2-7; perhaps TRBD1 as D (6 bases). Germline CDR1 is DFQATT and CDR2 is SNEGSKA (reference sequence). This CDR3 is 11 amino acids long. CDR3 sequence reads: CSAGQTGKQYF. The CDR3 nucleotides are TGCAGTGCTGGTCAAACAGGGAAGCAGTACTTT.

V gene TRBV13 combines with J gene TRBJ2-1; the D gene is possibly TRBD2 (6 bases). V shed 1 base and J shed 1 base, with 14 bases lying between them. Looked up from germline, CDR1 is PRHDT and CDR2 is FYEKMQ (reference sequence). The CDR3 consists of 17 residues. The CDR3 is CASSLEPPGLSYNEQFF. Written as DNA, the CDR3 is TGTGCCAGCAGCTTAGAACCGCCGGGACTGTCCTACAATGAGCAGTTCTTC.

Details on this clonotype: Germline is not matched at one junction end, which may reflect a read error. The chain joins TRBV5-1 to TRBJ2-1; TRBD1 agrees at 9 bases. The CDR3 runs to 15 residues. Germline CDR1 SGHRS, CDR2 YFSETQ. The CDR3 here is CTSSDPGQGLNEQFF. In DNA form, the CDR3 reads TGCACCAGCAGCGATCCGGGACAGGGACTCAATGAGCAGTTCTTC.

Points on this clonotype: One base away lies a much larger clone, so this may be a sequencing read error. The chain combines TRBV5-1 with TRBJ2-7; D not certain. V was cut by 0 bases and J by 3 bases, with 7 bases left in between. The germline gives CDR1 SGHRS, CDR2 YFSETQ. The length of the CDR3 is 13 residues. The CDR3 loop is CASSLDLIYEQYF. CDR3 coding DNA: TGCGCCAGCAGCTTGGATTTAATCTACGAGCAGTACTTC.

Concerning this clonotype: As the CDR3 is not closed by the conserved phenylalanine or tryptophan, this likely results from a read error. The chain carries TRBV6-5 and TRBJ1-1; D is ambiguous. CDR1 and CDR2 (germline): MNHEY, SVGAGI. This CDR3 contains 13 residues. The CDR3 sequence: CARSYSVETEAFL. CDR3 sequence (DNA): TGTGCCCGCAGTTACTCAGTTGAGACTGAAGCTTTCTTA.

With respect to this clonotype: The junction shows a germline mismatch at one end, possibly a read error. The V and J genes are TRBV19 and TRBJ1-5, with unresolved D. The V gene's germline CDR1 is LNHDA and CDR2 SQIVND (reference sequence). The CDR3 covers 13 residues. Written as DNA, the CDR3 is TGTGCCAATAGTCCGCAGAGCAATCAGCCCCAGCATTTT. It codes for CANSPQSNQPQHF.

The genes are TRBV20-1 and TRBJ1-4; D not resolved. Germline assignment: CDR1 DFQATT and CDR2 SNEGSKA (reference sequence). V lost 2 bases to trimming and J lost 4 bases, with 17 bases between them. The CDR3 loop spans 16 amino acids. As DNA, the CDR3 is TGCAGTGCTAGATCAGTTGGCCAGGAGGTTAATGAAAAACTGTTTTTT. Amino acids: CSARSVGQEVNEKLFF.

On this clonotype: Sequence at one end of the junction differs from germline and may be a read error. The chain combines TRBV5-4 with TRBJ2-3; D perhaps matches TRBD2 (6 bases). This CDR3 spans 16 amino acids. Germline V CDR1 and CDR2: SGHNT, YYREEE (reference sequence). Here the CDR3 DNA reads TGTGCCAGCAGCCCGAGGACTATCGGTGCCACAGATACGCAGTGTTTT. Its protein product is CASSPRTIGATDTQCF.

This clonotype was seen once. The chain recombines TRBV5-6 with TRBJ2-2; 7 positions agree with TRBD1. Germline V lookup: CDR1 SGHDT, CDR2 YYEEEE. Trimming removed 4 bases from V and 7 bases from J; junction bases left unmatched: 13. This CDR3 spans 16 amino acids. The CDR3 region has the DNA TGTGCCAGCAGCCCGGAAAGGCTGCAGGGGGTCGGGGAGCTGTTTTTT. This sequence encodes CASSPERLQGVGELFF.

As to this clonotype: Given a much more abundant clone one base away, this may be a read error. The chain is built from TRBV7-9 and TRBJ1-5; D gene unclear. The CDR3 spans 14 residues. Per germline, CDR1 SEHNR and CDR2 FQNEAQ (reference sequence). The V end lost 4 bases, the J end lost 3 bases, and 10 bases lay between the germline ends. CDR3 residues: CASSSETANQPQHF. The CDR3 bases are TGTGCCAGCAGCTCCGAAACAGCCAATCAGCCCCAGCATTTT.

The chain links TRBV9 to TRBJ2-3; D possibly corresponds to TRBD1 (6 bases). Germline V gene sequence: CDR1 SGDLS, CDR2 YYNGEE. This CDR3 is 15 amino acids long. V gave up 4 bases and J gave up 5 bases, with 17 bases separating them. For the CDR3, the DNA is TGTGCCAGCAGCATGTCATGGACAGCCATAGATACGCAGTATTTT. The encoded protein is CASSMSWTAIDTQYF.